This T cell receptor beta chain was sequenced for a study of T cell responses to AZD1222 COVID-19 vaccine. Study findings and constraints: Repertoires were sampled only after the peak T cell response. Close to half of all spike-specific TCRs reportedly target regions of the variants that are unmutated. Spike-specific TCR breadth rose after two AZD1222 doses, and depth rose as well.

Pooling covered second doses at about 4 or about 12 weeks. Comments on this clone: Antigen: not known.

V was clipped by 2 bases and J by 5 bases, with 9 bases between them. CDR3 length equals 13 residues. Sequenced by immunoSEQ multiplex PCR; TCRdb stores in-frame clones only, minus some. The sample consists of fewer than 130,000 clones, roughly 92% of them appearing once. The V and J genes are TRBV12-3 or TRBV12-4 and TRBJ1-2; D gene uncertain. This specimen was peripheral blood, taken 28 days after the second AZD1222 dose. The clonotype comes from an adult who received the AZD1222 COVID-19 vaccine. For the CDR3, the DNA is TGTGCCAGCAGTTTAATGACCGAGTATGGCTACACCTTC. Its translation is CASSLMTEYGYTF.